A selection of T cell receptor beta chains follows, all from one sample in a study of blood T cell repertoires in COVID-19. Some clones are missing from TCRdb's copy, which holds only in-frame ones; the method was immunoSEQ multiplex PCR. The sample contains fewer than 350,000 clones, 80% to 95% of which appear only once. Sequenced: peripheral blood. The receptors shown here come from a woman in her 30s with COVID-19, enrolled during active disease. The CDR3 runs from the conserved cysteine through the conserved F or W. The D gene is left open where the match is weak. Some rows have no size entry. The others give once, few or many, or a class for an expanded clone.

D gene	J gene	V gene	clone size	CDR3 DNA	CDR3 protein
TRBD1	TRBJ2-7	TRBV5-1	NA	TGCGCCAGCAGTCAAGGGACAGGGCCTCGCGAGCAGTACTTC	CASSQGTGPREQYF
NA	TRBJ2-5	TRBV12-5	NA	TGTGCTAGTGGAACCATCGAGGGGACCCAGTACTTC	CASGTIEGTQYF
TRBD2	TRBJ2-1	TRBV6-5	NA	TGTGCCAGCAGAGGAGGGACTAGCTCCTACAATGAGCAGTTCTTC	CASRGGTSSYNEQFF
NA	TRBJ1-2	TRBV29-1	few	TGCAGCGTTGGGGGGGCTAACTATGGCTACACCTTC	CSVGGANYGYTF
NA	TRBJ2-7	TRBV7-9	NA	TGTGCCAGCAGCTTAGCCGGGGGGCAGAACCCCTACGAGCAGTACTTC	CASSLAGGQNPYEQYF
TRBD1	TRBJ2-1	TRBV7-9	NA	TGTGCCAGCAGCCTCACCGGGACAGTTGTATTCTTC	CASSLTGTVVFF
NA	TRBJ1-3	TRBV28	NA	TGTGCCAGCAGTTACCAGGGATTCGGTGGAAACACCATATATTTT	CASSYQGFGGNTIYF
TRBD2	TRBJ2-7	TRBV19	NA	TGTGCCAGTAGTATAGTTGGCGGGAGGAACGAGCAGTACTTC	CASSIVGGRNEQYF
TRBD1	TRBJ1-2	TRBV11-2	NA	TGTGCCAGCAGCTGGTCCGGGACAGGGTCTTATGGCTACACCTTC	CASSWSGTGSYGYTF
TRBD2	TRBJ2-3	TRBV18	NA	TGTGCCAGCTCATGGAGCGGGGATTATACGCAGTATTTT	CASSWSGDYTQYF
NA	TRBJ1-5	TRBV23-1	once	TGCGCCAGGGGACACAATGATTATAGCAATCAGCCCCAGCATTTT	CARGHNDYSNQPQHF
TRBD1	TRBJ2-7	TRBV2	NA	TGTGCCAGCAGGAGGACAGGGGGCGACGAGCAGTACTTC	CASRRTGGDEQYF
NA	TRBJ1-1	TRBV6-5	NA	TGTGCCAGCAGTTACCCAGGGTTGAGGAACACTGAAGCTTTCTTT	CASSYPGLRNTEAFF
NA	TRBJ2-2	TRBV5-1	NA	TGCGCCAGCAGCTTGGCCAGCGATACCGGGGAGCTGTTTTTT	CASSLASDTGELFF
TRBD1	TRBJ2-5	TRBV19	NA	TGTGCCAGTAGTATAGATCACGGACAGGGGCGAGAGACCCAGTACTTC	CASSIDHGQGRETQYF
NA	TRBJ2-7	TRBV15	NA	TGTGCCACCAGCAGAGATCGCGGCGAGCAGTACTTC	CATSRDRGEQYF
NA	TRBJ2-7	TRBV4-2	NA	TGTGCCAGCAGCCAAGGGAGGGCCTCCTACTACGAGCAGTACTTC	CASSQGRASYYEQYF
NA	TRBJ2-3	TRBV5-8	NA	TGTGCCAGCAGCCATGACGAGGAAGGATACACAGATACGCAGTATTTT	CASSHDEEGYTDTQYF
NA	TRBJ2-5	TRBV6-6	once	TGTGCCAGCAGCCGAAATGACAGGTTGCAAGAGACCCAGTACTTC	CASSRNDRLQETQYF
NA	TRBJ2-7	TRBV5-6	NA	TGTGCCAGCAGCTCACAGTATGAGCAGTACTTC	CASSSQYEQYF
TRBD2	TRBJ2-3	TRBV28	NA	TGTGCCAGCAGTTTTATGGGAGGGCCAACAGATACGCAGTATTTT	CASSFMGGPTDTQYF
TRBD2	TRBJ2-3	TRBV11-1	NA	TGTGCCAGCAGCTTAGGACTAGCCGAAATCACAGATACGCAGTATTTT	CASSLGLAEITDTQYF
NA	TRBJ1-2	TRBV30	NA	TGTGCCTGGAGTGTATCTACTGGCTATGGCTACACCTTC	CAWSVSTGYGYTF
NA	TRBJ1-2	TRBV30	once	TGTGCCTGGAGTGTACACGGGGGCTATGGCTACACCTTC	CAWSVHGGYGYTF
NA	TRBJ1-2	TRBV5-4	few	TGTGCCAGCAGAACCACCCTCGGGGGCTATGGCTACACCTTC	CASRTTLGGYGYTF
TRBD1	TRBJ1-1	TRBV6-2/TRBV6-3	NA	TGTGCCAGCAGTTACTCGCGCAGGGGGCAAGACACTGAAGCTTTCTTT	CASSYSRRGQDTEAFF
TRBD2	TRBJ2-7	TRBV18	once	TGTGCCAGCTCACAACGACGGTCGGGACTAGCGGGAGGCGGGTACGAGCAGTACTTC	CASSQRRSGLAGGGYEQYF
NA	TRBJ2-5	TRBV28	NA	TGTGCCAGCAGTCCCGGACTCCTGCAAGAGACCCAGTACTTC	CASSPGLLQETQYF
NA	TRBJ1-2	TRBV3-1/TRBV3-2	NA	TGTGCCAGCAGCCAAACAGGGTGGGAAGGCTACACCTTC	CASSQTGWEGYTF
NA	TRBJ2-7	TRBV6-5	NA	TGTGCCAGCAGGGGAATTCGGACATACTCCTACGAGCAGTACTTC	CASRGIRTYSYEQYF
TRBD1	TRBJ1-6	TRBV28	NA	TGTGCCAGCAGCCGCATACAGGGGGCAATGAATTCACCCCTCCACTTT	CASSRIQGAMNSPLHF
TRBD2	TRBJ2-5	TRBV24-1	once	TGTGCCACCAGTGAAGCGGGAGAAGAGACCCAGTACTTC	CATSEAGEETQYF
NA	TRBJ2-1	TRBV28	NA	TGTGCCAGCAGTTTATTAGCCAATGAGCAGTTCTTC	CASSLLANEQFF
NA	TRBJ2-7	TRBV7-9	NA	TGTGCCAGCAGCTTGGCTGCACTGGTCACCGGGGGCGAGCAGTACTTC	CASSLAALVTGGEQYF
TRBD2	TRBJ2-3	TRBV28	once	TGTGCCAGCAGTTCCGGGACTATCCGCGATACGCAGTATTTT	CASSSGTIRDTQYF
NA	TRBJ1-1	TRBV12-5	NA	TGTGCTAGTGGTTTGATACCCGGACAGAACACTGAAGCTTTCTTT	CASGLIPGQNTEAFF
TRBD1	TRBJ1-1	TRBV5-1	NA	TGCGCCAGCAGCTTGGGACAGGGACTCACTGAAGCTTTCTTT	CASSLGQGLTEAFF
TRBD1	TRBJ2-7	TRBV19	once	TGTGCCAGTAGTAGGGACAGGGAGGGCTACGAGCAGTACTTC	CASSRDREGYEQYF
TRBD1	TRBJ1-1	TRBV10-1	NA	TGCGCCAGCAGAGGGGACAGGGAGATGGAGAACACTGAAGCTTTCTTT	CASRGDREMENTEAFF
TRBD1	TRBJ2-7	TRBV6-6	NA	TGTGCCAGCAGTGACTCCGGGACAGGGAGCTACGAGCAGTACTTC	CASSDSGTGSYEQYF
NA	TRBJ1-1	TRBV10-2	NA	TGCGCCAGCAGTAAGGGGGGGCGGAAGAACACTGAAGCTTTCTTT	CASSKGGRKNTEAFF